The 26 T cell receptor beta chains reported below all come from one sample, sequenced in a study of T-cell reconstitution after alpha-beta-depleted transplantation in children. Unique molecular identifiers were used in preparing the TCRbeta library. TCRdb recomputed calls from the PCR reads with MiXCR, one row per CDR3 protein. The sample gives over 550,000 distinct CDR3 sequences, roughly a tenth of which show up once; about 4.3% is in the top ten. This specimen was PBMCs from the stem cell graft donor, taken from the stem cell graft. These receptors originate from a human donor who donated a stem cell graft to a child with acute myeloid leukemia.

This clonotype was counted ten times or more. The rearrangement joins TRBV20-1 to TRBJ2-5; D possibly corresponds to TRBD1 (7 bases). The CDR3 covers 14 residues. Deletions cut 3 bases from V and 7 bases from J, with 18 bases between. Germline values: CDR1 DFQATT, CDR2 SNEGSKA (reference sequence). This chain's CDR3 is CSASPGQAGGTQYF. CDR3 DNA: TGCAGTGCTAGTCCCGGACAGGCCGGGGGGACCCAGTACTTC.

The chain joins TRBV4-3 to TRBJ2-7, with 15 bases matching TRBD2. CDR1 and CDR2 (germline): LGHNA, YSLEER. The length of the CDR3 is 15 residues. V was pared by 4 bases and J by 5 bases, with 3 bases of the junction left unmatched. CDR3 nucleotides: TGCGCCAGCAGCCCCCGGACTAGCGGGAGGGACGAGCAGTACTTC. Translation: CASSPRTSGRDEQYF.

This clonotype showed up just a few times. The CDR3 sequence: CSAPPCSYEQYF. CDR3 DNA sequence: TGCAGTGCACCTCCGTGCTCCTACGAGCAGTACTTC. The chain carries TRBV20-1 and TRBJ2-7; D is uncertain. Trimming removed 6 bases at V and 0 bases at J, with 9 bases between. This CDR3 is built from 12 residues. Germline-derived CDR1 and CDR2 are DFQATT and SNEGSKA (reference sequence).

This chain joins TRBV10-3 and TRBJ2-3; the D call may be TRBD1 or TRBD2 (6 bases each). Germline CDR1 ENHRY, CDR2 SYGVKD. CDR3 size: 14 residues. V lost 6 bases, J lost 5 bases, and 15 bases lay in between. The CDR3 nucleotides read TGTGCCATCAGAGGGGGAGGAGCGAAAGATACGCAGTATTTT. Protein: CAIRGGGAKDTQYF.

This clonotype was found a few times. The chain combines TRBV29-1 with TRBJ2-2, with 9 bases aligning to TRBD1. Germline V gives CDR1 SQVTM, CDR2 ANQGSEA. V was pared by 1 base and J by 9 bases, with 6 bases of the junction left unmatched. CDR3 length: 14 amino acids. The CDR3 is CSVEVRDREWELFF. As DNA, the CDR3 is TGCAGCGTTGAAGTAAGGGACAGGGAGTGGGAGCTGTTTTTT.

This clonotype was counted many times. This chain links TRBV5-6 with TRBJ2-2; tentatively, D is TRBD2 (5 bases). Between the trimmed V and J ends, which lost 5 bases and 3 bases, there was a span of 5 bases. Germline CDR1 reads SGHDT; CDR2 reads YYEEEE. The CDR3 runs to 12 residues. The CDR3 spells CASRRDTGELFF. The CDR3 nucleotides are TGTGCCAGCAGGCGGGACACCGGGGAGCTGTTTTTT.

The V call is TRBV20-1, the J call TRBJ2-1; 9 bases fit TRBD2. The CDR3 has 14 amino acids. Germline V gene sequence: CDR1 DFQATT, CDR2 SNEGSKA (reference sequence). V shed 3 bases and J 9 bases; nucleotides not matched to a gene: 9. The CDR3 DNA sequence: TGCAGTGCTAGCCTAGCGGGAACCAGTGGTGAGCAGTTCTTC. It codes for CSASLAGTSGEQFF.

J is TRBJ2-2 and V is TRBV29-1; 11 nucleotides agree with TRBD1. Trimming cost V 4 bases and J 5 bases; bases outside gene matches: 3. The CDR3 extends over 14 amino acids. Germline assignment: CDR1 SQVTM and CDR2 ANQGSEA. The CDR3, as DNA: TGCAGCGTTGGGGACAGGGGGGGTACCGGGGAGCTGTTTTTT. It yields the protein CSVGDRGGTGELFF.

The sample holds a few counts of this clonotype. CDR3 in amino acids: CSATSGLWEQYF. CDR3 nucleotides: TGCAGTGCGACTAGCGGACTTTGGGAGCAGTACTTC. The J gene is TRBJ2-7, the V gene TRBV20-1; 9 nucleotides line up with TRBD2. The germline V gene encodes CDR1 DFQATT and CDR2 SNEGSKA (reference sequence). This CDR3 is built from 12 residues. V gave up 6 bases and J gave up 7 bases; unmatched junction bases: 7.

V usage is TRBV7-8 and J usage is TRBJ2-5, with a tentative D call TRBD2 (7 bases). Between the trimmed V and J ends, which lost 0 bases and 7 bases, there was a span of 12 bases. Germline CDR1 reads SGHVS; CDR2 reads FQNEAQ. The CDR3 spans 14 residues. CDR3 bases: TGTGCCAGCAGCTTAGCGCGGGGGCAGGTGACCCAGTACTTC. This sequence encodes CASSLARGQVTQYF.

CDR3 sequence: CSARVSVPPKGEQYF. The DNA of the CDR3 is TGCAGTGCTAGAGTTTCGGTTCCCCCGAAGGGCGAGCAGTACTTC. J is TRBJ2-7 and V is TRBV20-1; no firm D call. CDR3 size: 15 residues. Trimming shortened V by 1 base and J by 6 bases, and 19 bases separated the two germline ends. Germline assignment: CDR1 DFQATT and CDR2 SNEGSKA (reference sequence).

In its sample, this clonotype was seen a few times. The V gene is TRBV29-1, the J gene TRBJ1-5; D is ambiguous. The V gene's germline CDR1 is SQVTM and CDR2 ANQGSEA. CDR3 length: 14 amino acids. V dropped 4 bases and J dropped 1 base, with 11 bases sitting between them. The CDR3 DNA reads as TGCAGCGTTGTGGTCCCGAGGAGCAATCAGCCCCAGCATTTT. Encoded protein: CSVVVPRSNQPQHF.

This clonotype was counted ten times or more. The chain employs TRBV20-1 and TRBJ1-3, with unresolved D. The CDR3 length is 13 residues. Trimming took off 5 bases at V and 2 bases at J, with 10 bases between the two ends. Per germline, CDR1 DFQATT and CDR2 SNEGSKA (reference sequence). CDR3 bases: TGCAGTGCTCGTTTTGGGGCTGGAAACACCATATATTTT. Translation: CSARFGAGNTIYF.

The chain combines TRBV12-3 or TRBV12-4 with TRBJ2-4; 10 bases line up with TRBD2. There are 16 residues in the CDR3. After removal of 3 bases from V and 1 base from J, the junction contained 3 bases not matched to a gene. The CDR3 is CASSFGSGRAKNIQYF. As DNA, the CDR3 is TGTGCCAGCAGTTTCGGTAGCGGGAGGGCCAAAAACATTCAGTACTTC.

V gene TRBV14 combines with J gene TRBJ2-3; D unclear. CDR3 length: 19 residues. Germline V gene sequence: CDR1 SGHDN, CDR2 FVKESK. Trimming stripped 1 base from V and 1 base from J, with 21 bases between. In nucleotides, the CDR3 is TGTGCCAGCAGCCAAGTGGGCGTCCGCATTATGGGCGGCACAGATACGCAGTATTTT. Protein product: CASSQVGVRIMGGTDTQYF.

Only a few counts were recorded for this clonotype. The rearrangement links TRBV29-1 to TRBJ1-1, with 8 positions matching TRBD1. The CDR3 spans 12 residues. The V gene end was trimmed by 5 bases and the J gene end by 5 bases; junction bases not matched to a gene: 4. Germline CDR1 is SQVTM and CDR2 is ANQGSEA. DNA for the CDR3: TGCAGCGTTAGACAGGGGTATACTGAAGCTTTCTTT. Protein product: CSVRQGYTEAFF.

The count of this clonotype is one. The genes are TRBV15 and TRBJ1-1; D might be TRBD1 (5 bases). V lost 1 base and J lost 10, with 19 bases in between. This CDR3 is built from 15 residues. The germline gives CDR1 LNHNV, CDR2 YYDKDF (reference sequence). The CDR3 loop reads CATSRASGGGGRAFF. CDR3 DNA: TGTGCCACCAGCAGAGCCTCGGGGGGAGGCGGTAGAGCTTTCTTT. Full variable domain (rest looked up from reference TRBV15 and TRBJ1-1): DAMVIQNPRYQVTQFGKPVTLSCSQTLNHNVMYWYQQKSSQAPKLLFHYYDKDFNNEADTPDNFQSRRPNTSFCFLDIRSPGLGDTAMYLCATSRASGGGGRAFFGQGTRLTVV.

This chain connects TRBV5-1 to TRBJ1-1; 8 nucleotides match TRBD1. Germline loops: CDR1 SGHRS, CDR2 YFSETQ. The V segment lost 2 bases and the J segment 11 bases; nucleotides outside the gene matches: 14. The CDR3 spans 15 residues. CDR3 region: CASSFQGRGQERAFF. CDR3 coding DNA: TGCGCCAGCAGCTTCCAAGGCAGGGGGCAGGAAAGGGCTTTCTTT.

The chain has TRBV4-2 and TRBJ1-6; D remains ambiguous. With 0 bases removed from V and 0 bases from J, the gap between germline ends came to 9 bases. Germline lookup yields CDR1 LGHNA and CDR2 YNFKEQ. The CDR3 has 17 amino acids. CDR3 in amino acids: CASSQDSRSSYNSPLHF. CDR3 bases: TGTGCCAGCAGCCAAGATTCACGGAGCTCCTATAATTCACCCCTCCACTTT.

J is TRBJ2-3 and V is TRBV20-1, with D perhaps matching TRBD1 or TRBD2 (7 bases each). Trimming stripped 3 bases from V and 5 bases from J, with 18 bases between. The CDR3 is made up of 15 amino acids. Germline V gene data show CDR1 as DFQATT and CDR2 as SNEGSKA (reference sequence). CDR3 sequence: CSARQGGGPGDTQYF. The CDR3 DNA is TGCAGTGCTAGGCAGGGGGGAGGGCCGGGAGATACGCAGTATTTT.

This clonotype was seen at least ten times. J is TRBJ2-1 and V is TRBV5-1; 12 bases fit TRBD2. This CDR3 region has 15 residues. J was trimmed by 10 bases and V by 4 bases; bases with no gene match: 9. The V gene's germline CDR1 is SGHRS and CDR2 YFSETQ. This CDR3 reads CASSPVPGLAGEQFF. The CDR3 bases are TGCGCCAGCAGCCCTGTACCGGGACTAGCGGGCGAGCAGTTCTTC. The full variable domain, with the rest looked up from reference TRBV5-1 and TRBJ2-1, is KAGVTQTPRYLIKTRGQQVTLSCSPISGHRSVSWYQQTPGQGLQFLFEYFSETQRNKGNFPGRFSGRQFSNSRSEMNVSTLELGDSALYLCASSPVPGLAGEQFFGPGTRLTVL.

V is TRBV12-3 or TRBV12-4 and J is TRBJ2-7, with unresolved D. This CDR3 comprises 14 residues. V was pared by 3 bases and J by 6 bases, with 15 bases between. As DNA, the CDR3 is TGTGCCAGCAGTTTTGAGGACCGCACGGCCGAGCAGTACTTC. It encodes CASSFEDRTAEQYF.

This clonotype appeared many times. The V and J genes are TRBV5-1 and TRBJ2-1; 10 bases fit TRBD1. CDR3 length equals 14 residues. The J segment lost 6 bases and the V segment lost 4 bases, leaving 4 bases of the junction unmatched. Germline values: CDR1 SGHRS, CDR2 YFSETQ. This CDR3 is CASSTGTGVNEQFF. CDR3 in DNA: TGCGCCAGCAGCACCGGGACAGGGGTCAATGAGCAGTTCTTC.

This clonotype occurred a few times. This chain links TRBV3-1 with TRBJ2-1; the match to TRBD2 covers 14 bases. The CDR3 runs 18 residues. V dropped 5 bases and J dropped 10; count of bases not matched to a gene: 16. Germline CDR1 reads LGHDT; CDR2 reads YNNKEL (reference sequence). For the CDR3, the DNA is TGTGCCAGCAGCTCTTATTTCTCCGGGACTAGCGGGAGACCGGAGCAGTTCTTC. This gives the protein CASSSYFSGTSGRPEQFF.

In its sample, this clonotype was seen a few times. The rearrangement joins TRBV29-1 to TRBJ2-3; 14 bases agree with TRBD2. The ends lost 7 bases at V and 4 bases at J; junction bases unmatched: 13. Germline V CDR1 and CDR2: SQVTM, ANQGSEA. The CDR3 has 17 residues. CDR3 amino acids: CSATGTSGSNVADTQYF. CDR3 nucleotides: TGCAGCGCAACCGGGACTAGCGGGAGTAATGTGGCAGATACGCAGTATTTT.

CDR3 in amino acids: CASSLLRDQPQHF. The CDR3 DNA sequence: TGTGCCAGCAGTTTGTTAAGAGATCAGCCCCAGCATTTT. The chain has TRBV12-3 or TRBV12-4 and TRBJ1-5; D unresolved. This CDR3 is built from 13 residues. Trimming removed 3 bases from V and 5 bases from J, with 8 bases in between.